The sequence of this T cell receptor (beta chain) was determined in a study of blood T cell repertoires in COVID-19. Study-level information: COVID-19 samples collected from the United States, Italy and Spain covered acute and convalescent phases. PBMCs, B-cell-depleted T cells, or T cells provided the cDNA or gDNA that made up the material.

Authors' methods: Amplified reference gene primers provided the basis for estimating nucleated cell counts. Here immunoSEQ multiplex PCR was the method, and the copy in TCRdb shows in-frame clones only, minus some. Clone size and V and J calls were adopted from that table, with D and trimming inferred from the DNA. The data contain approximately 200,000 clones, around 80% of them singletons. Specimen: peripheral blood. This receptor was taken from a woman older than 75 with COVID-19, enrolled during active disease.

CDR3 residues: CASSLWGREGYTF. CDR3 bases: TGTGCCAGCAGTTTGTGGGGGAGGGAGGGCTACACCTTC. The chain links TRBV12-3 or TRBV12-4 to TRBJ1-2, with D tentatively TRBD1 (5 bases). The CDR3 length is 13 residues. The germline V and J ends were trimmed by 3 bases and 8 bases, with 13 bases remaining between them.